This T cell receptor beta chain was recorded in a study of cytomegalovirus exposure and HLA in healthy donors. In its sample, this clone was seen a few times. Its antigen remains unidentified. Study findings and constraints: HLA alleles showed associations with 16,951 TCR beta sequences in a later analysis, at a 0.05 false discovery rate.

V was shortened by 0 bases and J by 0 bases, with 8 bases between the two germline ends. The CDR3 is 15 residues long. Germline lookup yields CDR1 MGHRA and CDR2 YSYEKL. The PCR contained 60 Vbeta and 13 Jbeta primers. Repertoires were generated with immunoSEQ multiplex PCR, while TCRdb's copy carries only in-frame clones and drops some. This sample has 100,000 to 150,000 clones, with 80% found just once. The V call is TRBV4-1, the J call TRBJ1-1, with D possibly TRBD1 on 5 matching bases. The source material was PBMCs. The origin of this receptor is a man in his fifties or sixties in good health and CMV-seronegative. The CDR3: CASSQEGLLNTEAFF. The CDR3 bases are TGCGCCAGCAGCCAAGAGGGACTGCTGAACACTGAAGCTTTCTTT.